This TCR beta chain originates from a study of Tregs in tolerant kidney transplant recipients. Study results and caveats: Tregs expanded with activated donor B cells seemed most donor-specific.

Regarding this clone: Antigen unknown.

Unstimulated Tregs (CD4+CD25+CD127-) and CD4+CD25- non-Tregs were sorted from PBMCs. Germline trimming cut 5 bases from V and 0 bases from J; bases unmatched to any gene: 1. The CDR3 extends over 14 amino acids. Looked up from germline, CDR1 is KGHSH and CDR2 is LQKENI. Profiled with immunoSEQ multiplex PCR; TCRdb holds only in-frame clones, not every one. The sample gives 240,000 or so clones, roughly 80% of which show up once; 0.64% is in the top ten. The receptor was derived from a human donor in good health. The sequencing sample was made of CD4+ T cells from blood. The rearrangement links TRBV18 to TRBJ1-5; the match to TRBD1 covers 7 bases. CDR3 amino acids: CASSGQASNQPQHF. Written as DNA, the CDR3 is TGTGCCAGCTCAGGACAGGCTAGCAATCAGCCCCAGCATTTT.